A single sample gave rise to the 15 T cell receptor beta chains below, sequenced in a study of blood T cell repertoires in COVID-19. TCRdb's table, derived via immunoSEQ multiplex PCR, lists solely in-frame clones and lacks some. The sample has 150,000 to 200,000 clones, approximately 87% seen once. The sample consisted of peripheral blood. The receptor source for this set is a woman aged 70-85 years with COVID-19, enrolled during active disease.

The genes are TRBV6-2 or TRBV6-3 and TRBJ2-1; 7 nucleotides line up with TRBD1. CDR1 MNHEY and CDR2 SVGEGT come from the germline V gene. J gave up 8 bases and V 2 bases, and 12 bases lay outside the gene matches. CDR3 size: 16 residues. CDR3 sequence: CASSYPLDRVTDEQFF. The CDR3 DNA reads TGTGCCAGCAGTTACCCCCTCGACAGGGTAACGGATGAGCAGTTCTTC.

The gene calls are TRBV5-5 and TRBJ1-1; 7 bases line up with TRBD1. The CDR3 sequence is 15 residues long. Looked up from germline, CDR1 is SGHKS and CDR2 is YYEKEE (reference sequence). The ends lost 4 bases at V and 2 bases at J; junction bases unmatched: 8. CDR3 nucleotides: TGTGCCAGCAGCCGACAGGGTTTCTCAAACACTGAAGCTTTCTTT. This gives the protein CASSRQGFSNTEAFF.

The CDR3 DNA follows: TGCGCCAGCAGCCCTCTGACAGGGGGACCCTATGGCTACACCTTC. It is translated as CASSPLTGGPYGYTF. The J gene is TRBJ1-2, the V gene TRBV5-1; 9 bases line up with TRBD1. The CDR3 has 15 amino acids. The V gene's germline CDR1 is SGHRS and CDR2 YFSETQ. The ends lost 4 bases at V and 4 bases at J; junction bases unmatched: 8.

V is TRBV7-2 and J is TRBJ1-1; possibly TRBD1 for D (6 bases). CDR1 and CDR2 (germline): SGHTA, FQGNSA. Trimming shortened V by 4 bases and J by 2 bases, and 11 bases separated the two germline ends. This CDR3 has 14 residues. The CDR3 region is CASSSQGVNTEAFF. CDR3 nucleotides: TGTGCCAGCAGCTCACAGGGAGTTAACACTGAAGCTTTCTTT. The full variable domain, completed using reference TRBV7-2 and TRBJ1-1, is GAGVSQSPSNKVTEKGKDVELRCDPISGHTALYWYRQSLGQGLEFLIYFQGNSAPDKSGLPSDRFSAERTGGSVSTLTIQRTQQEDSAVYLCASSSQGVNTEAFFGQGTRLTVV.

The genes are TRBV28 and TRBJ2-5, with 9 bases that match TRBD2. This CDR3 comprises 16 residues. Germline loops: CDR1 MDHEN, CDR2 SYDVKM. The V segment lost 6 bases and the J segment 0 bases; nucleotides outside the gene matches: 8. CDR3 DNA sequence: TGTGCCAGCAGCAGCCCTAGCGGGGAAAACCAAGAGACCCAGTACTTC. Amino acid sequence: CASSSPSGENQETQYF. The full variable domain, completed using reference TRBV28 and TRBJ2-5, is DVKVTQSSRYLVKRTGEKVFLECVQDMDHENMFWYRQDPGLGLRLIYFSYDVKMKEKGDIPEGYSVSREKKERFSLILESASTNQTSMYLCASSSPSGENQETQYFGPGTRLLVL.

The V and J genes are TRBV10-3 and TRBJ2-5; 7 bases fit TRBD1. J lost 2 bases, V lost 6 bases, and 9 bases had no gene match. The germline V gene encodes CDR1 ENHRY and CDR2 SYGVKD. CDR3 length: 15 residues. CDR3 sequence reads: CAIREGTAYQETQYF. In DNA, the CDR3 is TGTGCCATCAGAGAAGGGACAGCATATCAAGAGACCCAGTACTTC.

V gene TRBV28 combines with J gene TRBJ1-1, with 9 bases aligning to TRBD1. Germline CDR1 MDHEN, CDR2 SYDVKM. The CDR3 runs to 13 residues. Losses at the gene ends were 7 bases for V and 11 bases for J; bases not matched to a gene: 11. CDR3 region: CASNPGQGLFAFF. CDR3 DNA: TGTGCCAGCAACCCCGGACAGGGGCTTTTTGCTTTCTTT.

The V and J genes are TRBV28 and TRBJ1-1; possible D gene TRBD1, 6 bases. The CDR3 is made up of 13 amino acids. V dropped 5 bases and J dropped 5 bases, with 12 bases sitting between them. Germline CDR1 reads MDHEN; CDR2 reads SYDVKM. The DNA for the CDR3 is TGTGCCAGCAGTCTCGGACAGACTACTGAAGCTTTCTTT. Its protein product is CASSLGQTTEAFF. Full variable domain (missing parts from reference TRBV28 and TRBJ1-1): DVKVTQSSRYLVKRTGEKVFLECVQDMDHENMFWYRQDPGLGLRLIYFSYDVKMKEKGDIPEGYSVSREKKERFSLILESASTNQTSMYLCASSLGQTTEAFFGQGTRLTVV.

The V call is TRBV29-1, the J call TRBJ2-2; TRBD1 aligns across 7 bases. Per germline, CDR1 SQVTM and CDR2 ANQGSEA. V lost 4 bases to trimming and J lost 6 bases; unmatched junction nucleotides: 2. The CDR3 sequence is 12 residues long. The CDR3 spells CSVGQGAGELFF. The CDR3 nucleotides are TGCAGCGTTGGACAGGGTGCCGGGGAGCTGTTTTTT.

The table lists this clone with a few counts. This rearrangement joins TRBV7-3 to TRBJ1-1; D unclear. The CDR3 sequence is 13 residues long. The germline gives CDR1 SGHTA, CDR2 FQGTGA. The V gene lost 2 bases and the J gene lost 4 bases, with 8 bases spanning the gap. The CDR3 is CASSLYTGTEAFF. The CDR3 DNA follows: TGTGCCAGCAGCTTATATACGGGCACTGAAGCTTTCTTT.

The chain couples TRBV10-3 to TRBJ2-1, with 11 bases aligning to TRBD2. The CDR3 totals 18 residues. The germline CDR1 and CDR2 sequences are ENHRY and SYGVKD. The V segment lost 5 bases and the J segment 9 bases; nucleotides outside the gene matches: 18. CDR3 sequence reads: CAISRPSGGSSAGTEQFF. In DNA form, the CDR3 reads TGTGCCATCAGTAGGCCTAGCGGGGGGAGTAGTGCTGGCACTGAGCAGTTCTTC.

The chain joins TRBV4-1 to TRBJ1-2; weak D call: TRBD1 (6 bases). CDR3 size: 19 residues. The germline V gene encodes CDR1 MGHRA and CDR2 YSYEKL. V shed 0 bases and J shed 0 bases, with 20 bases lying between them. CDR3 in DNA: TGCGCCAGCAGCCAAGATATGGGGCAGGGGAAAAAAGCTAACTATGGCTACACCTTC. Encoded protein: CASSQDMGQGKKANYGYTF.

The chain joins TRBV5-5 to TRBJ2-7; D is uncertain. This CDR3 is 12 amino acids long. V was trimmed by 0 bases and J by 6 bases, leaving 7 bases between them. Germline loops: CDR1 SGHKS, CDR2 YYEKEE (reference sequence). CDR3 DNA sequence: TGTGCCAGCAGCTTGGGGGCCTTCGAGCAGTACTTC. Translating it yields CASSLGAFEQYF.

The chain couples TRBV20-1 to TRBJ1-1; D is uncertain. V was cut by 3 bases and J by 0 bases, with 14 bases left in between. The CDR3 sequence is 15 residues long. Germline loops: CDR1 DFQATT, CDR2 SNEGSKA (reference sequence). The DNA of the CDR3 is TGCAGTGCTAGTTTCGGGGAATATATGAACACTGAAGCTTTCTTT. This sequence encodes CSASFGEYMNTEAFF.

This chain uses TRBV19 with TRBJ2-1, with 8 bases that match TRBD1. V lost 5 bases, J lost 7 bases, and 4 bases stayed unmatched. Germline CDR1 LNHDA, CDR2 SQIVND (reference sequence). The CDR3 is 13 residues long. CDR3 nucleotide sequence: TGTGCCAGTAGTTTCGGACAGGGTAATGAGCAGTTCTTC. This encodes CASSFGQGNEQFF.